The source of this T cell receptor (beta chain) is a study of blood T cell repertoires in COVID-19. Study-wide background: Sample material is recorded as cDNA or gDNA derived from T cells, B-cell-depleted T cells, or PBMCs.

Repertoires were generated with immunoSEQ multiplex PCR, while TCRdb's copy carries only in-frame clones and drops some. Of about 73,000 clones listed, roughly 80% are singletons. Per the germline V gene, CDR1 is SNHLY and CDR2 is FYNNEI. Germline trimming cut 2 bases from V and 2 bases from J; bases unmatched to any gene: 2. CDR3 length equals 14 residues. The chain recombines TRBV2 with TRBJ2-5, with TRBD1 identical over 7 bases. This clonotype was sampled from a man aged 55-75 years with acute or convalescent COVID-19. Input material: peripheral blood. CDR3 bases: TGTGCCAGCAGTGAATCGGGACAGCAAGAGACCCAGTACTTC. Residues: CASSESGQQETQYF.